This entry lists 18 T cell receptor beta chains sequenced from one sample in a study of shared clonotypes between healthy human individuals. Using immunoSEQ multiplex PCR, the repertoire was profiled, and TCRdb retains in-frame clones only, with some absent. The table has around 1,900,000 clones, 93% seen once; the top ten hold around 1.7%. Naivety among CD8 cells was defined by CD45RO negativity and positive CCR7 selection, thereby excluding terminally differentiated effector memory CD45RA+ cells. What was sequenced was naive CD8+ T cells from PBMCs. These receptor sequences come from a young man in good health. Some clones in this sample may be carry-over from other donors' samples.

The rearrangement joins TRBV11-1 to TRBJ2-1; D may correspond to TRBD1 or TRBD2 (5 bases each). The V end was cut by 2 bases, the J end by 4 bases, with 21 bases between. The CDR3 runs 18 residues. From germline, CDR1 is SGHAT and CDR2 FQDESV (reference sequence). CDR3 DNA sequence: TGTGCCAGCAGCTTATGGGGGTCGTATATCCTATTTTACAATGAGCAGTTCTTC. Amino acid sequence: CASSLWGSYILFYNEQFF.

The sample holds one count of this clone. The rearrangement links TRBV9 to TRBJ2-1, with TRBD1 as a possible D gene (5 bases). Between the trimmed V and J ends, which lost 3 bases and 8 bases, there was a span of 21 bases. Germline-derived CDR1 and CDR2 are SGDLS and YYNGEE. The CDR3 runs 16 residues. CDR3 sequence: CASSAVHLSTAYEQFF. The CDR3, as DNA: TGTGCCAGCAGCGCGGTGCATTTGTCGACAGCCTATGAGCAGTTCTTC.

The V call is TRBV7-5, the J call TRBJ2-7; the table's TRBD2 call for D was not verified on the DNA. TRBV7-5 is reported as a pseudogene. The CDR3 covers 16 residues. CDR3 loop: CVRSLEFVGSSYEQYF. The CDR3 DNA reads as TGTGTCAGAAGCTTAGAATTCGTGGGGAGCTCCTACGAGCAGTACTTC.

The chain recombines TRBV9 with TRBJ2-5; 8 bases are a match to TRBD2. Trimming cost V 3 bases and J 1 base; bases outside gene matches: 8. The V gene's germline CDR1 is SGDLS and CDR2 YYNGEE. The CDR3 loop spans 16 amino acids. The CDR3 DNA sequence: TGTGCCAGCAGCGCTCCGACTAGCGCGATCCAAGAGACCCAGTACTTC. Protein: CASSAPTSAIQETQYF.

The chain recombines TRBV11-2 with TRBJ1-1; D not resolved. CDR1 SGHAT and CDR2 FQNNGV come from the germline V gene. CDR3 length equals 12 residues. Trimming took 5 bases from V and 6 from J, leaving 10 bases between them. The CDR3 DNA reads TGTGCCAGCAGCCCGAGTATACCTGAAGCTTTCTTT. It specifies CASSPSIPEAFF.

This clone was observed once. Other nucleotide sequences in the sample specify the same CDR3. V usage is TRBV28 and J usage is TRBJ1-4, with a weak D call TRBD1 (5 bases). There are 14 residues in the CDR3. With 3 bases removed from V and 5 bases from J, the gap between germline ends came to 10 bases. The V gene's germline CDR1 is MDHEN and CDR2 SYDVKM. CDR3 loop: CASSFGGENEKLFF. The DNA for the CDR3 is TGTGCCAGCAGTTTTGGAGGGGAAAATGAAAAACTGTTTTTT. Full variable domain (remainder filled in from reference TRBV28 and TRBJ1-4): DVKVTQSSRYLVKRTGEKVFLECVQDMDHENMFWYRQDPGLGLRLIYFSYDVKMKEKGDIPEGYSVSREKKERFSLILESASTNQTSMYLCASSFGGENEKLFFGSGTQLSVL.

The V gene is TRBV7-2, the J gene TRBJ1-1, with unresolved D. CDR3 size: 14 residues. Germline V CDR1 and CDR2: SGHTA, FQGNSA. With 3 bases removed from V and 1 base from J, the gap between germline ends came to 9 bases. The CDR3 DNA reads as TGTGCCAGCAGCTTGGATACCCGGAACACTGAAGCTTTCTTT. Its protein product is CASSLDTRNTEAFF.

The chain carries TRBV5-1 and TRBJ2-5, with D perhaps matching TRBD1 or TRBD2 (5 bases each). Germline CDR1 SGHRS, CDR2 YFSETQ. The CDR3 sequence is 15 residues long. V lost 2 bases, J lost 4 bases, and 15 bases lay in between. The CDR3 sequence: CASSFGTEFRETQYF. CDR3 in DNA: TGCGCCAGCAGCTTCGGGACCGAGTTCCGAGAGACCCAGTACTTC.

This chain joins TRBV7-2 and TRBJ2-1; D is unresolved. CDR1 is SGHTA and CDR2 is FQGNSA in the germline V gene. CDR3 size: 14 residues. Trimming pared 1 base from V and 5 bases from J, leaving 9 bases between. CDR3 sequence (DNA): TGTGCCAGCAGCTTAGTCGTCCAACACAATGAGCAGTTCTTC. This translates into CASSLVVQHNEQFF. The variable domain in full, completed from reference TRBV7-2 and TRBJ2-1, reads GAGVSQSPSNKVTEKGKDVELRCDPISGHTALYWYRQSLGQGLEFLIYFQGNSAPDKSGLPSDRFSAERTGGSVSTLTIQRTQQEDSAVYLCASSLVVQHNEQFFGPGTRLTVL.

The chain employs TRBV7-9 and TRBJ2-1; tentative D call: TRBD2 (7 bases). Germline CDR1 and CDR2: SEHNR and FQNEAQ (reference sequence). The V and J ends lost 5 bases and 9 bases respectively, with 23 bases between them. CDR3 size: 16 residues. CDR3: CASSRGAGATGGEQFF. DNA of the CDR3: TGTGCCAGCAGCCGGGGGGCGGGAGCAACCGGGGGTGAGCAGTTCTTC.

This clone was seen once. An end of the junction differs from the germline gene, which may be a read error. For the CDR3, the DNA is TGTGCCAGCAGCTTGGGGACTAGCGGCTTCCTACGCTTC. The encoded protein is CASSLGTSGFLRF. The chain employs TRBV11-2 and TRBJ2-7; 11 bases agree with TRBD2. The CDR3 is 13 residues long. Germline loops: CDR1 SGHAT, CDR2 FQNNGV.

The chain recombines TRBV6-6 with TRBJ1-1; D perhaps matches TRBD1 (5 bases). The V gene's germline CDR1 is MNHNY and CDR2 SVGAGI (reference sequence). There are 13 residues in the CDR3. Trimming stripped 11 bases from V and 5 bases from J, with 18 bases between. DNA for the CDR3: TGTGCCGGGGGGTTTCCGACAAAAACTGAAGCTTTCTTT. Translating it yields CAGGFPTKTEAFF.

The chain recombines TRBV12-1 with TRBJ2-7. TRBV12-1 is deemed a pseudogene. This CDR3 contains 14 residues. The CDR3 is CASSFTPRGYEQYF. The DNA of the CDR3 is TGTGCCAGCAGCTTTACACCGCGTGGGTACGAGCAGTACTTC.

This clone was observed once. In the same sample, other DNA sequences code for this CDR3. This chain connects TRBV28 to TRBJ2-7; weak D call: TRBD2 (5 bases). Trimming pared 5 bases from V and 3 bases from J, leaving 5 bases between. Germline V lookup: CDR1 MDHEN, CDR2 SYDVKM. The CDR3 is 11 residues long. The CDR3 sequence is CASSAGYEQYF. The CDR3 DNA reads as TGTGCCAGCAGTGCGGGCTACGAGCAGTACTTC. The entire variable domain, with the rest obtained from reference TRBV28 and TRBJ2-7, is as follows: DVKVTQSSRYLVKRTGEKVFLECVQDMDHENMFWYRQDPGLGLRLIYFSYDVKMKEKGDIPEGYSVSREKKERFSLILESASTNQTSMYLCASSAGYEQYFGPGTRLTVT.

The chain links TRBV27 to TRBJ2-7, with D perhaps TRBD2 (7 bases). The CDR3 runs 15 residues. CDR1 is MNHEY and CDR2 is SMNVEV in the germline V gene (reference sequence). Trimming stripped 3 bases from V and 0 bases from J, with 12 bases between. CDR3 DNA: TGTGCCAGCAGTTTCCGGGGGGCAAGCTCCTACGAGCAGTACTTC. This gives the protein CASSFRGASSYEQYF.

This chain links TRBV7-3 with TRBJ2-2; TRBD1 is a possible D gene (5 bases). The CDR3 sequence is 17 residues long. Between the trimmed V and J ends, which lost 0 bases and 4 bases, there was a span of 15 bases. Germline CDR1 is SGHTA and CDR2 is FQGTGA. CDR3 region: CASSLTLAGLVTGELFF. The CDR3 DNA reads TGTGCCAGCAGCTTAACGTTGGCAGGGCTTGTCACCGGGGAGCTGTTTTTT.

The chain links TRBV14 to TRBJ2-2, with a weak D call TRBD1 (6 bases). CDR1 and CDR2 from the germline V gene are SGHDN and FVKESK. This CDR3 spans 17 amino acids. V lost 2 bases, J lost 4 bases, and 17 bases lay in between. CDR3 coding DNA: TGTGCCAGCAGCCAACGAGATGGGGGCGGCGGCACCGGGGAGCTGTTTTTT. It is translated as CASSQRDGGGGTGELFF.

Comments on this clone: Other DNA sequences in this sample translate to the same CDR3. This chain connects TRBV27 to TRBJ2-1; 7 bases agree with TRBD1. Trimming cost V 5 bases and J 0 bases; bases outside gene matches: 7. Germline CDR1 is MNHEY and CDR2 is SMNVEV (reference sequence). The CDR3 runs 16 residues. The CDR3, as DNA: TGTGCCAGCAGTCCGTCGACAGGGAACTCCTACAATGAGCAGTTCTTC. Protein product: CASSPSTGNSYNEQFF.